These 28 T cell receptor beta chains came from one sample sequenced in a study of OX40 agonist ivuxolimab in advanced cancers. TCRdb's copy holds only in-frame clones and misses some; the assay was immunoSEQ multiplex PCR. The table lists under 65,000 clones, roughly 92% of them singletons, with 15% to 20% in the top ten. The source was CD4+ or CD8+ T cells sorted from blood, collected in a trial of the OX40 agonist ivuxolimab. These receptor sequences come from an adult with an advanced solid tumor such as melanoma, head and neck, liver or kidney cancer.

This sequence joins TRBV10-3 and TRBJ1-5; a possible D gene is TRBD1 (6 bases). The CDR3 sequence is 14 residues long. CDR1 and CDR2 from the germline V gene are ENHRY and SYGVKD. Trimming cost V 2 bases and J 7 bases, with 12 bases left between them. The CDR3 protein is CAISEDRGNQPQHF. CDR3 coding DNA: TGTGCCATCAGTGAGGATAGGGGGAACCAGCCCCAGCATTTT.

The chain recombines TRBV5-1 with TRBJ2-5; a possible D gene is TRBD1 (6 bases). CDR1 is SGHRS, CDR2 YFSETQ, per germline. The CDR3 spans 15 residues. Trimming took off 1 base at V and 0 bases at J, with 10 bases between the two ends. The CDR3 loop is CASSLQGQYQETQYF. The CDR3 nucleotides read TGCGCCAGCAGCTTGCAAGGACAGTACCAAGAGACCCAGTACTTC.

This clone was observed once. This rearrangement joins TRBV2 to TRBJ1-6, with D possibly being TRBD1 (5 bases). Germline V gene data show CDR1 as SNHLY and CDR2 as FYNNEI. V dropped 2 bases and J dropped 10 bases, with 12 bases sitting between them. This CDR3 spans 14 amino acids. CDR3 DNA: TGTGCCAGCAGTGAATGGGACGCCAAATCACCCCTCCACTTT. Protein sequence: CASSEWDAKSPLHF.

The CDR3, as DNA: TGTGCCAGCAGTTCCTTCGGAGGTACCTACGAGCAGTACTTC. It yields the protein CASSSFGGTYEQYF. The J gene is TRBJ2-7, the V gene TRBV27; D perhaps matches TRBD2 (5 bases). There are 14 residues in the CDR3. Germline CDR1 reads MNHEY; CDR2 reads SMNVEV (reference sequence). Trimming stripped 4 bases from V and 2 bases from J, with 12 bases between.

The chain is built from TRBV7-8 and TRBJ2-2; a possible D gene is TRBD2 (8 bases). The CDR3 totals 20 residues. Germline loops: CDR1 SGHVS, CDR2 FQNEAQ. Trimming took 2 bases from V and 0 from J, leaving 22 bases between them. CDR3 coding DNA: TGTGCCAGCAGCTTATCGGGCAGGGGGAGCGGGGGCCCGAACACCGGGGAGCTGTTTTTT. Protein product: CASSLSGRGSGGPNTGELFF.

The CDR3 sequence: CASSLSTGELFF. The CDR3 DNA reads TGTGCCAGCAGCTTGTCTACCGGGGAGCTGTTTTTT. V and J are TRBV5-6 and TRBJ2-2; D not certain. Germline loops: CDR1 SGHDT, CDR2 YYEEEE. The germline V and J ends were trimmed by 1 base and 5 bases, with 3 bases remaining between them. The CDR3 totals 12 residues.

By frequency in the sample, this clone is medium-sized (0.01 to 0.1%). This chain connects TRBV13 to TRBJ1-3; 7 positions match TRBD1. Per germline, CDR1 PRHDT and CDR2 FYEKMQ (reference sequence). The trim removed 1 base at V and 0 bases at J, leaving 6 bases unmatched. This CDR3 region has 17 residues. CDR3 nucleotides: TGTGCCAGCAGCTTAGATCCAGGGGGTGGCTCTGGAAACACCATATATTTT. Its protein is CASSLDPGGGSGNTIYF.

The chain joins TRBV9 to TRBJ1-2, with TRBD1 identical over 9 bases. CDR1 and CDR2 (germline): SGDLS, YYNGEE. This CDR3 contains 16 residues. With V trimmed by 4 bases and J by 5 bases, 12 bases remained unmatched. The CDR3 loop is CASSSSRDRVRYGYTF. DNA of the CDR3: TGTGCCAGCAGCTCAAGCCGGGACAGGGTTCGGTATGGCTACACCTTC.

CDR3 DNA: TGTGCCAGCAGCTTAGGTGTCGATGAGCAGTTCTTC. It specifies CASSLGVDEQFF. The chain employs TRBV7-9 and TRBJ2-1, with D unresolved. Germline values: CDR1 SEHNR, CDR2 FQNEAQ (reference sequence). This CDR3 contains 12 residues. Trimming took off 1 base at V and 8 bases at J, with 6 bases between the two ends.

V is TRBV25-1 and J is TRBJ2-5; TRBD2 matches 7 bases. V trimming: 8 bases; J trimming: 8 bases; junction bases outside the gene matches: 5. Germline assignment: CDR1 MGHDK and CDR2 SYGVNS. This CDR3 is built from 11 residues. DNA for the CDR3: TGTGCCAGCCTGAGCGGGAATACCCAGTACTTC. Encoded protein: CASLSGNTQYF.

The V and J genes are TRBV28 and TRBJ2-3, with D perhaps TRBD2 (7 bases). Germline CDR1 is MDHEN and CDR2 is SYDVKM. CDR3 length: 17 residues. V was clipped by 6 bases and J by 2 bases, with 21 bases between them. The CDR3 DNA sequence: TGTGCCAGCAGCCCAGGGGCGGGGGTGTGGTCCACAGATACGCAGTATTTT. Translation gives CASSPGAGVWSTDTQYF.

V gene TRBV10-3 combines with J gene TRBJ2-7; D is uncertain. Trimming pared 5 bases from V and 7 bases from J, leaving 9 bases between. CDR3 size: 11 residues. Germline CDR1 is ENHRY and CDR2 is SYGVKD. CDR3 region: CAISIEGEQYF. The DNA for the CDR3 is TGTGCCATCAGTATCGAAGGTGAGCAGTACTTC.

The sample holds a few counts of this clone. This chain uses TRBV19 with TRBJ1-6, with TRBD1 as a possible D gene (6 bases). CDR3 length: 15 residues. V was pared by 5 bases and J by 10 bases, with 18 bases between. CDR1 is LNHDA, CDR2 SQIVND, per germline (reference sequence). CDR3 sequence (DNA): TGTGCCAGTAGTTCCTTGGAGGGGGTAGCCTCACCCCTCCACTTT. Translation gives CASSSLEGVASPLHF.

The V call is TRBV9, the J call TRBJ2-3, with D possibly being TRBD1 (6 bases). Germline assignment: CDR1 SGDLS and CDR2 YYNGEE. The V end lost 3 bases, the J end lost 1 base, and 12 bases lay between the germline ends. The CDR3 has 15 amino acids. In DNA, the CDR3 is TGTGCCAGCAGCGCCGAGGGGGTGCGCACAGATACGCAGTATTTT. Protein product: CASSAEGVRTDTQYF.

The V call is TRBV29-1, the J call TRBJ2-1; D ambiguous. Germline V gene lookup returns CDR1 SQVTM and CDR2 ANQGSEA. V dropped 5 bases and J dropped 7 bases, with 12 bases sitting between them. CDR3 length: 12 amino acids. CDR3 region: CSVIEDGNEQFF. The CDR3, as DNA: TGCAGCGTTATAGAGGACGGTAATGAGCAGTTCTTC.

V usage is TRBV7-2 and J usage is TRBJ2-7, with D perhaps matching TRBD2 (6 bases). There are 16 residues in the CDR3. Trimming removed 1 base from V and 5 bases from J, with 18 bases in between. Germline values: CDR1 SGHTA, CDR2 FQGNSA. The CDR3 sequence: CASSLDPFGTDNEQYF. The CDR3 coding sequence is TGTGCCAGCAGCTTAGACCCTTTCGGGACTGACAACGAGCAGTACTTC.

The V call is TRBV6-5, the J call TRBJ1-3; D is perhaps TRBD1 (5 bases). Germline V gene lookup returns CDR1 MNHEY and CDR2 SVGAGI. Trimming shortened V by 6 bases and J by 4 bases, and 13 bases separated the two germline ends. CDR3 size: 14 residues. The CDR3 protein is CASSSGGSGNTIYF. The CDR3 DNA sequence: TGTGCCAGCAGCTCGGGGGGAAGCGGAAACACCATATATTTT.

The V gene is TRBV4-1, the J gene TRBJ2-2; D gene uncertain. CDR1 is MGHRA and CDR2 is YSYEKL in the germline V gene. Trimming took 7 bases from V and 6 from J, leaving 6 bases between them. This CDR3 has 11 amino acids. CDR3 coding DNA: TGCGCCAGCACCCTTTCCGGGGAGCTGTTTTTT. Protein sequence: CASTLSGELFF.

The gene calls are TRBV28 and TRBJ2-7; no definite D call. Between the trimmed V and J ends, which lost 6 bases and 0 bases, there was a span of 15 bases. The CDR3 runs to 15 residues. Germline-derived CDR1 and CDR2 are MDHEN and SYDVKM. The CDR3 nucleotides are TGTGCCAGCAGCCCCAGCGATCTTAGCTCCTACGAGCAGTACTTC. It specifies CASSPSDLSSYEQYF.

The chain recombines TRBV27 with TRBJ2-5; TRBD2 matches at 13 bases. V was clipped by 5 bases and J by 3 bases; unmatched bases: 3. CDR3 length: 15 amino acids. The germline V gene encodes CDR1 MNHEY and CDR2 SMNVEV (reference sequence). CDR3 protein: CASSPGTSGKETQYF. As DNA, the CDR3 is TGTGCCAGCAGTCCAGGGACTAGCGGGAAAGAGACCCAGTACTTC.

The V gene is TRBV5-8, the J gene TRBJ2-5; D possibly corresponds to TRBD2 (7 bases). The V gene's germline CDR1 is SGHTS and CDR2 YDEGEE. Trimming left V 5 bases short and J 5 bases short, with 13 bases between. The CDR3 runs 13 residues. The CDR3 DNA reads as TGTGCCAGCAGGAGGGGGGGCGAGGAGACCCAGTACTTC. Protein: CASRRGGEETQYF.

The gene calls are TRBV5-6 and TRBJ2-7; D call uncertain. This CDR3 has 16 amino acids. Germline V CDR1 and CDR2: SGHDT, YYEEEE. V was trimmed by 0 bases and J by 5 bases, leaving 18 bases between them. This CDR3 reads CASSLGGRALGNEQYF. In nucleotides, the CDR3 is TGTGCCAGCAGCTTGGGGGGTCGGGCCCTTGGGAACGAGCAGTACTTC.

V gene TRBV28 combines with J gene TRBJ2-7; D possibly corresponds to TRBD1 (6 bases). The germline CDR1 and CDR2 sequences are MDHEN and SYDVKM. The CDR3 loop spans 13 amino acids. The V end was cut by 6 bases, the J end by 0 bases, with 9 bases between. CDR3 DNA: TGTGCCAGCAGGGGACATAGCTCCTACGAGCAGTACTTC. It translates to CASRGHSSYEQYF.

This chain connects TRBV28 to TRBJ1-4, with D possibly being TRBD1 (5 bases). The germline V and J ends were trimmed by 7 bases and 8 bases, with 26 bases remaining between them. Germline V gene sequence: CDR1 MDHEN, CDR2 SYDVKM. This CDR3 has 17 residues. CDR3: CASIDYGTGVQGEKLFF. The CDR3 coding sequence is TGTGCCAGCATCGATTATGGCACGGGGGTCCAAGGGGAAAAACTGTTTTTT.

The genes are TRBV14 and TRBJ1-3, with no clear D. V lost 3 bases and J 0 bases, leaving 9 bases between the germline ends. Germline V gene sequence: CDR1 SGHDN, CDR2 FVKESK. This CDR3 has 15 amino acids. The CDR3 loop reads CASSQDGYSGNTIYF. The CDR3 coding sequence is TGTGCCAGCAGCCAGGACGGTTACTCTGGAAACACCATATATTTT.

V gene TRBV9 combines with J gene TRBJ1-1; no definite D call. The CDR3 is 13 amino acids. Trimming removed 5 bases from V and 3 bases from J, with 11 bases in between. Per germline, CDR1 SGDLS and CDR2 YYNGEE. The CDR3 coding sequence is TGTGCCAGCAGTTATCAGTGGGACACTGAAGCTTTCTTT. It specifies CASSYQWDTEAFF.

The rearrangement joins TRBV6-5 to TRBJ2-3; TRBD1 matches 8 bases. There are 13 residues in the CDR3. The V and J ends lost 5 bases and 5 bases, in that order; junction bases with no gene match: 3. From germline, CDR1 is MNHEY and CDR2 SVGAGI. CDR3 nucleotides: TGTGCCAGCAGTCGACAGGGGAAAGATACGCAGTATTTT. As protein: CASSRQGKDTQYF.

Here the CDR3 DNA reads TGTGCCAGCAGTGAATACGGCAGGGCAGGCACTGAAGCTTTCTTT. It specifies CASSEYGRAGTEAFF. V usage is TRBV6-1 and J usage is TRBJ1-1; TRBD1 is a possible D gene (5 bases). The CDR3 consists of 15 residues. CDR1 and CDR2 from the germline V gene are MNHNS and SASEGT. The V and J ends lost 2 bases and 4 bases respectively, with 14 bases between them.